This T cell receptor beta chain stems from a study of CD4 T cells in relation to SARS-CoV-2 and coronaviruses. The count of this clone is one. Sequenced by immunoSEQ multiplex PCR; TCRdb stores in-frame clones only, minus some. The repertoire holds 60,000 or so clones, with over 90% as singletons. The unexposed donors gave CD4+ T cells in about 2010-2019, prior to COVID-19. Germline V gives CDR1 MNHEY, CDR2 SVGAGI. Trimming stripped 2 bases from V and 6 bases from J, with 10 bases between. The CDR3 length is 14 residues. This sequence originates from a human donor in good health. The sequenced material came from naive CD4+ T cells from PBMCs. Subset indicated: naive CD4+ T cells isolated by negative enrichment. J is TRBJ1-4 and V is TRBV6-5; a possible D gene is TRBD1 (6 bases). The DNA for the CDR3 is TGTGCCAGCAGTTACATGGGGGCCCATGAAAAACTGTTTTTT. This encodes CASSYMGAHEKLFF.